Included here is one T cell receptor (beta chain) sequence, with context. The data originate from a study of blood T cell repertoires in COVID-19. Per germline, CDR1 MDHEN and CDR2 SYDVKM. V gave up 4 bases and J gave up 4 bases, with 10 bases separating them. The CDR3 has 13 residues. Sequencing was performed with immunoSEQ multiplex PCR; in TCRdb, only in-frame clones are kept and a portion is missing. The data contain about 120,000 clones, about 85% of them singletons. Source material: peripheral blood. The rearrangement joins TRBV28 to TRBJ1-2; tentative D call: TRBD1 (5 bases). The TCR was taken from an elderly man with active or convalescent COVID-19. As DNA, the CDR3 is TGTGCCAGCAGTTCGGCAGACAGCTATGGCTACACCTTC. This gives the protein CASSSADSYGYTF.